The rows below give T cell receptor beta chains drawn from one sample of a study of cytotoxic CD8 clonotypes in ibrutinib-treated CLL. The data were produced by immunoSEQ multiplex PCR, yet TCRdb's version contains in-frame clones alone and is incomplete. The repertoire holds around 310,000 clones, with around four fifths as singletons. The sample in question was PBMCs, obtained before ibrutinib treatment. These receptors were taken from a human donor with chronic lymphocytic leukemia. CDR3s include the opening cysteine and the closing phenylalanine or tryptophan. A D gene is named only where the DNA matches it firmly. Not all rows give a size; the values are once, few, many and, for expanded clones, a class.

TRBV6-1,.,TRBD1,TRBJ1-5,CASSGSVDRVNQPQHF,TGTGCCAGCAGTGGAAGTGTGGACAGGGTAAATCAGCCCCAGCATTTT
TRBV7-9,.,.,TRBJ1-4,CASSSRAADRRDEKLFF,TGTGCCAGCAGCTCGAGGGCGGCGGACCGGCGTGATGAAAAACTGTTTTTT
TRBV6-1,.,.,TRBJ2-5,CASSEPGRSETQYF,TGTGCCAGCAGTGAACCGGGCCGCTCGGAGACCCAGTACTTC
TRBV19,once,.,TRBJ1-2,CASSIIEVAGDAYGYTF,TGTGCCAGTAGTATAATTGAGGTGGCAGGGGACGCTTATGGCTACACCTTC
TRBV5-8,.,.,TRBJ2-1,CASSFRPHSYNEQFF,TGTGCCAGCAGCTTCCGGCCCCACTCCTACAATGAGCAGTTCTTC
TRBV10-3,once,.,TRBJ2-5,CAIRSGSAGETQYF,TGTGCCATCAGGTCCGGGAGCGCGGGGGAGACCCAGTACTTC
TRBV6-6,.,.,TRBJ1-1,CASSYSGGANTEAFF,TGTGCCAGCAGTTACAGCGGCGGGGCTAACACTGAAGCTTTCTTT
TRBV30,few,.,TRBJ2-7,CAWSLDSNYEQYF,TGTGCCTGGAGTTTGGACAGTAACTACGAGCAGTACTTC
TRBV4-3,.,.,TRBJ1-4,CASSLKGHLTEKLFF,TGCGCCAGCAGCCTTAAGGGACACCTCACTGAAAAACTGTTTTTT
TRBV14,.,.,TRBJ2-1,CASSQATEQFF,TGTGCCAGCAGCCAAGCTACTGAGCAGTTCTTC
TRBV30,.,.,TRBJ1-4,CAWSPAWAGGEKLFF,TGTGCCTGGAGCCCCGCGTGGGCAGGAGGCGAAAAACTGTTTTTT
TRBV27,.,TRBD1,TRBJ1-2,CASRSTGTDYGYTF,TGTGCCAGCAGGAGCACCGGGACAGATTATGGCTACACCTTC
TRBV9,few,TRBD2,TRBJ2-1,CASSGSTSGNNEQFF,TGTGCCAGCAGCGGATCGACTAGCGGTAACAATGAGCAGTTCTTC
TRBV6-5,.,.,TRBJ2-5,CASSYSGVEETQYF,TGTGCCAGCAGTTACTCCGGGGTCGAGGAGACCCAGTACTTC
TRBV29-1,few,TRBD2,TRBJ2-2,CSVEGTSGRSGELFF,TGCAGCGTTGAAGGGACTAGCGGGAGATCCGGGGAGCTGTTTTTT
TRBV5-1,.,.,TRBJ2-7,CASSPSGSEEQYF,TGCGCCAGCAGCCCTAGTGGGTCAGAGGAGCAGTACTTC
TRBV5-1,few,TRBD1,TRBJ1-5,CASSPDRGGQPQHF,TGCGCCAGCAGCCCGGACAGGGGAGGTCAGCCCCAGCATTTT
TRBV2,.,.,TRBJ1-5,CASSEHRTNQPQHF,TGTGCCAGCAGTGAACACAGGACGAATCAGCCCCAGCATTTT
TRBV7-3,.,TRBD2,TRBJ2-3,CASSLSLAGIDTQYF,TGTGCCAGCAGCTTAAGCCTAGCGGGAATTGACACGCAGTATTTT
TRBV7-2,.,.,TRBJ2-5,CASSLQGYGTQYF,TGTGCCAGCAGCTTACAAGGGTATGGGACCCAGTACTTC
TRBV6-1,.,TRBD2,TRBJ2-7,CASSAGLAGGPIQQYF,TGTGCCAGCAGTGCGGGACTAGCGGGAGGGCCTATTCAGCAGTACTTC
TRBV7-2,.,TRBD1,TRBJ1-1,CASSAQGGGTEAFF,TGTGCCAGCAGCGCCCAAGGGGGCGGCACTGAAGCTTTCTTT
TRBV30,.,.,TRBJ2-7,CAWSSGGLVYEQYF,TGTGCCTGGAGCTCCGGCGGGCTAGTCTACGAGCAGTACTTC
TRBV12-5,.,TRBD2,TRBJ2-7,CASGSSGRLPYEQYF,TGTGCTAGTGGCTCTAGCGGGAGGCTACCCTACGAGCAGTACTTC
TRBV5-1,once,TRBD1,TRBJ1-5,CASSLAPTGEQPQHF,TGCGCCAGCAGCTTGGCCCCGACAGGGGAACAGCCCCAGCATTTT
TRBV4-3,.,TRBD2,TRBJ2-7,CASSQDRVGLAGLEQYF,TGCGCCAGCAGCCAAGATCGGGTGGGACTAGCGGGACTCGAGCAGTACTTC
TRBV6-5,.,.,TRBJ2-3,CASERAHTDTQYF,TGTGCCAGCGAGCGGGCTCACACAGATACGCAGTATTTT
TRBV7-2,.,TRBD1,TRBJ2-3,CASSQLGQGATQYF,TGTGCCAGCAGTCAACTTGGACAGGGGGCGACGCAGTATTTT
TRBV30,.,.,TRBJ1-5,CAWGKQGQGSNQPQHF,TGTGCCTGGGGCAAACAGGGTCAAGGGAGCAATCAGCCCCAGCATTTT
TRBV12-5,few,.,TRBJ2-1,CASGFSESSYNEQFF,TGTGCTAGTGGTTTTTCGGAAAGCTCCTACAATGAGCAGTTCTTC
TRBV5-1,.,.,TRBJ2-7,CASSFGATEQYF,TGCGCCAGCAGCTTCGGAGCGACTGAGCAGTACTTC
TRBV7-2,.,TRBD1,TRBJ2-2,CASSLNRGSSTGELFF,TGTGCCAGCAGCTTAAACAGGGGGTCTTCCACCGGGGAGCTGTTTTTT
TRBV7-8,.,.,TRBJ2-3,CASSHLIDTQYF,TGTGCCAGCAGCCACTTGATAGATACGCAGTATTTT
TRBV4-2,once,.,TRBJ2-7,CASSQDWGRRSYEQYF,TGTGCCAGCAGCCAAGATTGGGGTAGGAGATCCTACGAGCAGTACTTC
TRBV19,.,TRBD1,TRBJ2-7,CASSMGQGAGYEQYF,TGTGCCAGTAGTATGGGACAGGGGGCAGGCTACGAGCAGTACTTC
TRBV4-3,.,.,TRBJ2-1,CASSQDGRSYEQFF,TGCGCCAGCAGCCAAGATGGCCGGAGCTATGAGCAGTTCTTC
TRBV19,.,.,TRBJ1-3,CASSIASSGNTIYF,TGTGCCAGTAGTATCGCGAGCTCTGGAAACACCATATATTTT
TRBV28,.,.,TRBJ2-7,CASSPTIKVHEQYF,TGTGCCAGCAGCCCGACTATCAAAGTCCACGAGCAGTACTTC
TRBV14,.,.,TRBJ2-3,CASSPTGLDTQYF,TGTGCCAGCAGCCCCACAGGGTTAGATACGCAGTATTTT
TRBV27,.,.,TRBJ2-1,CASSAGTYNEQFF,TGTGCCAGCAGCGCGGGGACCTACAATGAGCAGTTCTTC
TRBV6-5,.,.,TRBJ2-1,CASRRHSGNYNEQFF,TGTGCCAGCAGACGCCATAGCGGAAACTACAATGAGCAGTTCTTC
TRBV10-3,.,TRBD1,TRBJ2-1,CAAMGNRGHYNEQFF,TGTGCCGCTATGGGGAACAGGGGCCATTACAATGAGCAGTTCTTC